The source of this T cell receptor (beta chain) is a study of CD8+CD57+ T cells in acquired aplastic anemia. This CDR3 comprises 12 residues. V gave up 2 bases and J gave up 5 bases, with 2 bases separating them. The germline CDR1 and CDR2 sequences are SGDLS and YYNGEE. Points on this clonotype: As yet, its antigen is unknown.

Sequenced patients had shown CD8+CD57+ cell expansion by flow cytometry. TCR beta VDJ and CDR3 were profiled, and genomic DNA was the template. TCRdb passed the reads through MiXCR, listing each CDR3 protein once. The sample lists 120,000 or so distinct CDR3 sequences, almost 40% occurring once. Study-level results: Patients and controls had CD8+ Simpson's diversity values that were not significantly distinct.

This chain connects TRBV9 to TRBJ1-6, with D uncertain. This receptor was identified in a human donor with aplastic anemia. The sample consisted of sorted CD4+, CD8+, or CD8+CD57+ T cells (not recorded which) from PBMCs. CDR3 DNA sequence: TGTGCCAGCAGCGTGGATAATTCACCCCTCCACTTT. Residues: CASSVDNSPLHF.